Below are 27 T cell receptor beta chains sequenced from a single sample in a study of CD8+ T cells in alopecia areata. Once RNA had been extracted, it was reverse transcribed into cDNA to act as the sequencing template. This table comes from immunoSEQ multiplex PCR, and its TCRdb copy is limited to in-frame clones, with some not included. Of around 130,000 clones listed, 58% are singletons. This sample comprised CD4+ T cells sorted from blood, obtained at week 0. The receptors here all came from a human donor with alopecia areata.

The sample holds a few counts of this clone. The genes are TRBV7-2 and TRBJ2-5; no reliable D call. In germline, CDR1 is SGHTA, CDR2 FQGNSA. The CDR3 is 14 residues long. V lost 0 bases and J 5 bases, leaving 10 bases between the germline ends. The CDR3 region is CASSLALPGETQYF. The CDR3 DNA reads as TGTGCCAGCAGCTTAGCGCTGCCCGGGGAGACCCAGTACTTC.

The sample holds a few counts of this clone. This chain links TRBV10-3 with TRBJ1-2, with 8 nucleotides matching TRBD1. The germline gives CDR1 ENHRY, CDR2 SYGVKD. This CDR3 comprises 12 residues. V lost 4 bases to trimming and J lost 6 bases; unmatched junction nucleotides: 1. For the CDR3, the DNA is TGTGCCATCAGTGCGGACAGGGATGGCTACACCTTC. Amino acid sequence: CAISADRDGYTF.

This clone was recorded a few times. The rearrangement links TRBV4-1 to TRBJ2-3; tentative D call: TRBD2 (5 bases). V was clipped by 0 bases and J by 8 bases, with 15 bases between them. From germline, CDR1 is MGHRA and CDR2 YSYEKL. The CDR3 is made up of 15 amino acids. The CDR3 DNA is TGCGCCAGCAGCCAAGACACTAGTCGTCCCTCTACGCAGTATTTT. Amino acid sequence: CASSQDTSRPSTQYF.

The CDR3 DNA follows: TGCGCCAGCAGCTTGAAGGGACTATATGGCTACACCTTC. This gives the protein CASSLKGLYGYTF. The rearrangement uses TRBV5-1 and TRBJ1-2; the D gene is possibly TRBD1 (5 bases). The CDR3 covers 13 residues. V gave up 1 base and J gave up 5 bases, with 9 bases separating them. Germline V lookup: CDR1 SGHRS, CDR2 YFSETQ. Filled out from reference TRBV5-1 and TRBJ1-2, the complete variable domain reads KAGVTQTPRYLIKTRGQQVTLSCSPISGHRSVSWYQQTPGQGLQFLFEYFSETQRNKGNFPGRFSGRQFSNSRSEMNVSTLELGDSALYLCASSLKGLYGYTFGSGTRLTVV.

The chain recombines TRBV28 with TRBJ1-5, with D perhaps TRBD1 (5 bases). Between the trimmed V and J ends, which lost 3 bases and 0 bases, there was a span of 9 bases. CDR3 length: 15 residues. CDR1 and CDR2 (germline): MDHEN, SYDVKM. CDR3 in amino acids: CASSFQGGSNQPQHF. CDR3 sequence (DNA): TGTGCCAGCAGTTTCCAGGGTGGTAGCAATCAGCCCCAGCATTTT.

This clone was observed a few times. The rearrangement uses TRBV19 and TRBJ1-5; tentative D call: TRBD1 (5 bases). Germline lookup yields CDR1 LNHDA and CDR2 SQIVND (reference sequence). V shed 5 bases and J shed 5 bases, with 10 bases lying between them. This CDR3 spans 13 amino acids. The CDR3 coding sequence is TGTGCCAGTAGTGCGGGACGGGATCAGCCCCAGCATTTT. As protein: CASSAGRDQPQHF.

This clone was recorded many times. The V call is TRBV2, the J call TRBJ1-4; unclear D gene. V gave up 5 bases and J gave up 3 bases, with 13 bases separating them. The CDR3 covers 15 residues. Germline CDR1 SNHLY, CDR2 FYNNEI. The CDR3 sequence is CASSRKGPSNEKLFF. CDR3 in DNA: TGTGCCAGCAGTAGAAAAGGACCGTCTAATGAAAAACTGTTTTTT.

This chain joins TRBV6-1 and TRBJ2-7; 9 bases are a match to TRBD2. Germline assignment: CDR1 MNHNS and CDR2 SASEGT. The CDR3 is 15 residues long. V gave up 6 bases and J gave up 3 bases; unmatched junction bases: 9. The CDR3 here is CASRPGTSSYYEQYF. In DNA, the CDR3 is TGTGCCAGCAGGCCCGGGACTAGCAGCTACTACGAGCAGTACTTC.

CDR3 sequence reads: CSVEDLGQSWSNEQFF. CDR3 DNA: TGCAGCGTTGAAGATCTGGGACAGTCTTGGTCTAATGAGCAGTTCTTC. This sequence joins TRBV29-1 and TRBJ2-1, with 7 bases matching TRBD1. Unmatched junction bases numbered 12, after V lost 0 bases and J lost 7 bases. Looked up from germline, CDR1 is SQVTM and CDR2 is ANQGSEA. The CDR3 spans 16 residues.

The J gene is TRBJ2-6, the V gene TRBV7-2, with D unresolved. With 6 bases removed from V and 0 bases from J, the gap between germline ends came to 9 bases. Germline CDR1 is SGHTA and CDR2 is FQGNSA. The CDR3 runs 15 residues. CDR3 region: CASRFSGSGANVLTF. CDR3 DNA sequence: TGTGCCAGCAGGTTTTCCGGCTCTGGGGCCAACGTCCTGACTTTC. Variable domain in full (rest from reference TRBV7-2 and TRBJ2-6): GAGVSQSPSNKVTEKGKDVELRCDPISGHTALYWYRQSLGQGLEFLIYFQGNSAPDKSGLPSDRFSAERTGGSVSTLTIQRTQQEDSAVYLCASRFSGSGANVLTFGAGSRLTVL.

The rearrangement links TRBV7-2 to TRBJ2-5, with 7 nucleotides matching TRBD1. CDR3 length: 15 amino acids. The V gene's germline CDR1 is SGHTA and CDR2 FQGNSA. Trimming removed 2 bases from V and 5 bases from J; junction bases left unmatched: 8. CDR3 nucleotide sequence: TGTGCCAGCAGCTTAAATGACAGGGTCGGGGAGACCCAGTACTTC. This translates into CASSLNDRVGETQYF.

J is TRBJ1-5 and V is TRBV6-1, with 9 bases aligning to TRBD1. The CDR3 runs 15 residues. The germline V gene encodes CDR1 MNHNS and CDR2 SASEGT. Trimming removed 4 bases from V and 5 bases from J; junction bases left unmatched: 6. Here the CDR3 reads CASSGGQGTHQPQHF. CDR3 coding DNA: TGTGCCAGCAGTGGGGGACAGGGTACGCATCAGCCCCAGCATTTT.

Written as DNA, the CDR3 is TGCAGCGTGGTAGGAGGCTCGAACACTGAAGCTTTCTTT. Translated, it gives CSVVGGSNTEAFF. V gene TRBV29-1 combines with J gene TRBJ1-1; no clear D gene. Germline CDR1 and CDR2: SQVTM and ANQGSEA. CDR3 length: 13 amino acids. V lost 6 bases and J lost 1, with 12 bases in between. Looking up the rest from reference TRBV29-1 and TRBJ1-1 gives the full variable domain: SAVISQKPSRDICQRGTSLTIQCQVDSQVTMMFWYRQQPGQSLTLIATANQGSEATYESGFVIDKFPISRPNLTFSTLTVSNMSPEDSSIYLCSVVGGSNTEAFFGQGTRLTVV.

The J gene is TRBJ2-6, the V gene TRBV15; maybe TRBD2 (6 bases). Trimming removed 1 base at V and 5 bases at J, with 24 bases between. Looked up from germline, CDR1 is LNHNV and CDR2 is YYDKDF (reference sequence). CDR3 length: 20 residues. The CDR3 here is CATSRAFLPGGGVRANVLTF. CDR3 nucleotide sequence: TGTGCCACCAGCAGAGCCTTTCTTCCTGGCGGCGGGGTCCGGGCCAACGTCCTGACTTTC.

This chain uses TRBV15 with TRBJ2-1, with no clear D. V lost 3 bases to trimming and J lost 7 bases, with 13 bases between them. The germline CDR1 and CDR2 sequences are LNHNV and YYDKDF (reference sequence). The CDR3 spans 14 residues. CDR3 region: CATSRKGLWNEQFF. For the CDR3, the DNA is TGTGCCACCAGCAGGAAAGGGTTGTGGAATGAGCAGTTCTTC.

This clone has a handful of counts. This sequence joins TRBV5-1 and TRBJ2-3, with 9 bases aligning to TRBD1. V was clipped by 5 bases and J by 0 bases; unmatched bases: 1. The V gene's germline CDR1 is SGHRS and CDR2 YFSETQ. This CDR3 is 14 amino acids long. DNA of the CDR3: TGCGCCAGCAGAGGGACAGGGAGCACAGATACGCAGTATTTT. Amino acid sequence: CASRGTGSTDTQYF.

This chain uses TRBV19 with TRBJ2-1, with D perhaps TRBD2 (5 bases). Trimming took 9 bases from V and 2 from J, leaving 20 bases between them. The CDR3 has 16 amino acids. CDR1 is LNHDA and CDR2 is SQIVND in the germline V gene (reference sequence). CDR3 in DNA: TGTGCCAGCAAAAAACAAGGAGCGGATCCCTACAATGAGCAGTTCTTC. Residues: CASKKQGADPYNEQFF.

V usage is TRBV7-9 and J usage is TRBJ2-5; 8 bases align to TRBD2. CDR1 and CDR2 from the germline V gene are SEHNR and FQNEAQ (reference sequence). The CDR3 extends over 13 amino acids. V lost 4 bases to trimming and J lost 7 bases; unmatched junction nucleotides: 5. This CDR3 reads CASSSLAEGTQYF. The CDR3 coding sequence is TGTGCCAGCAGCTCACTAGCGGAGGGGACCCAGTACTTC.

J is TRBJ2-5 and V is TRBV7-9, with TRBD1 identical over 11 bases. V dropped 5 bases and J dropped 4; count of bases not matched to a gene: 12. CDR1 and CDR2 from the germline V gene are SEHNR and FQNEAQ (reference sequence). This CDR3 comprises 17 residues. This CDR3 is CASSVGSGTGGRETQYF. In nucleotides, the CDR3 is TGTGCCAGCAGCGTCGGTTCCGGGACAGGGGGGCGAGAGACCCAGTACTTC.

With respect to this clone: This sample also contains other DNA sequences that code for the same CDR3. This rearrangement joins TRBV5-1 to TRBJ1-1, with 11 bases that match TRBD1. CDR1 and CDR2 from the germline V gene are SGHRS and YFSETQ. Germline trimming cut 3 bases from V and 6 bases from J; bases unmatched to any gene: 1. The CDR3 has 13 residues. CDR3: CASSSGQGAEAFF. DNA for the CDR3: TGCGCCAGCAGCTCGGGACAGGGGGCTGAAGCTTTCTTT. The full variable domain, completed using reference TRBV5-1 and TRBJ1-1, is KAGVTQTPRYLIKTRGQQVTLSCSPISGHRSVSWYQQTPGQGLQFLFEYFSETQRNKGNFPGRFSGRQFSNSRSEMNVSTLELGDSALYLCASSSGQGAEAFFGQGTRLTVV.

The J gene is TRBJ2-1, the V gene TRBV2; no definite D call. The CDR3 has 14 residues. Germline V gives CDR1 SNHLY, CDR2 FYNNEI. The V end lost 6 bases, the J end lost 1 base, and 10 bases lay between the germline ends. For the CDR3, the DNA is TGTGCCAGCAGAACAGCGCGGTCCTACAATGAGCAGTTCTTC. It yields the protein CASRTARSYNEQFF.

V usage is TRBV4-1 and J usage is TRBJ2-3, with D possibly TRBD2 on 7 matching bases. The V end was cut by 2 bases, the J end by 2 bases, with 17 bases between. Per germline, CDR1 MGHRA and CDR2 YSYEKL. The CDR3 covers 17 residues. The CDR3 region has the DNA TGCGCCAGCAGCCAACGTCGGGGGGACATTTACACAGATACGCAGTATTTT. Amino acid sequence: CASSQRRGDIYTDTQYF.

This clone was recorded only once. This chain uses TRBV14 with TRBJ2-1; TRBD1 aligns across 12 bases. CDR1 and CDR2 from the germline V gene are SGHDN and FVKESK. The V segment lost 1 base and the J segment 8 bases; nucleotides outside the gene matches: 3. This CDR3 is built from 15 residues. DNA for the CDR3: TGTGCCAGCAGCCAAGCGGGACAGGGGGCGGATGAGCAGTTCTTC. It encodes CASSQAGQGADEQFF. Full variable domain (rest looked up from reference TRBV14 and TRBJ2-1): EAGVTQFPSHSVIEKGQTVTLRCDPISGHDNLYWYRRVMGKEIKFLLHFVKESKQDESGMPNNRFLAERTGGTYSTLKVQPAELEDSGVYFCASSQAGQGADEQFFGPGTRLTVL.

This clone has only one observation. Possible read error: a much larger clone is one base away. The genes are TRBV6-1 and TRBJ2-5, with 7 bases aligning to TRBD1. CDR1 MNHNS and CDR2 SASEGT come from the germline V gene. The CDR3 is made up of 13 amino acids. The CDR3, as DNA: TGTGCCATCAGTGATGGCCAGGGGGAAACCCAGTACTTC. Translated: CAISDGQGETQYF.

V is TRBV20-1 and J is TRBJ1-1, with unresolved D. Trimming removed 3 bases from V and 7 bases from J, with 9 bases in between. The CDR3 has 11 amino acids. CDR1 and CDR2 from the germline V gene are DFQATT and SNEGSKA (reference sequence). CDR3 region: CSARLRHEAFF. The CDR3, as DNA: TGCAGTGCTAGGTTGCGGCATGAAGCTTTCTTT.

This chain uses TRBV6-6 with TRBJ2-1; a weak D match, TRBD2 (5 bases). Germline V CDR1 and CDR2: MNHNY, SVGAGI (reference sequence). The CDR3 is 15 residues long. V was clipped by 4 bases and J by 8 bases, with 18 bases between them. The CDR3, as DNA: TGTGCCAGCAGTTTTGCGGGTCCCAAAGGCCATGAGCAGTTCTTC. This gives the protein CASSFAGPKGHEQFF.

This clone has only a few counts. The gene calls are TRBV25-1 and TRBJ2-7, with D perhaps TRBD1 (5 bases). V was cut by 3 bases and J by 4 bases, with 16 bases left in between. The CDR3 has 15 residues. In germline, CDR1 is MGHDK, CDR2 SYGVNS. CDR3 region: CASSERGWGQYEQYF. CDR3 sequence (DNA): TGTGCCAGCAGTGAGAGAGGTTGGGGCCAATACGAGCAGTACTTC.